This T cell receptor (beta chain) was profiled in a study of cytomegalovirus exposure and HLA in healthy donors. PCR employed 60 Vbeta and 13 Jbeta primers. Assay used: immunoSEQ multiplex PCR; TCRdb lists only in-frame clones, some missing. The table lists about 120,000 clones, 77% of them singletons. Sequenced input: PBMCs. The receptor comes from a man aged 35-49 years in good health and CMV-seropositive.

The CDR3 DNA follows: TGTGCCAGCAGTTCTGACAGGGGGCAGAACACCATATATTTT. It translates to CASSSDRGQNTIYF. V usage is TRBV6-5 and J usage is TRBJ1-3; 10 nucleotides match TRBD1. The V gene's germline CDR1 is MNHEY and CDR2 SVGAGI. The V segment lost 4 bases and the J segment 7 bases; nucleotides outside the gene matches: 4. CDR3 length equals 14 residues.